This T cell receptor (beta chain) was captured in a study of blood T cell repertoires in COVID-19. About the study: T cells, B-cell-depleted T cells, or PBMCs supplied cDNA or gDNA.

In the study's own analysis: Reference gene primer amplification in the assay estimated nucleated cell counts. Clones were sequenced by immunoSEQ multiplex PCR, and TCRdb holds only the in-frame ones, with some missing. V, J and clone size are those of that table, while D and trimming were read from the DNA. The table has 95,000 to 120,000 clones, around 85% seen once. The CDR3 runs 12 residues. Seattle patient enrollment occurred during active infection, with longitudinal follow-up thereafter. The origin of this receptor is an older woman with COVID-19, enrolled during active disease. Material for sequencing was peripheral blood. This chain joins TRBV12-3 or TRBV12-4 and TRBJ1-2; 7 nucleotides agree with TRBD1. CDR3 residues: CATTGRNYGYTF. CDR3 DNA sequence: TGTGCTACGACAGGGAGGAACTATGGCTACACCTTC.